This record looks at one T cell receptor (beta chain) sequence and its context. The CDR3 is 16 residues long. Looked up from germline, CDR1 is PRHDT and CDR2 is FYEKMQ (reference sequence). The J segment lost 1 base and the V segment lost 7 bases, leaving 8 bases of the junction unmatched. Profiling relied on immunoSEQ multiplex PCR, and the TCRdb table lists in-frame clones only, not all of them. The repertoire holds around 150,000 clones, with roughly 91% as singletons. This sample is part of a study of T cell responses to AZD1222 COVID-19 vaccine. This specimen was peripheral blood, taken 28 days after the second AZD1222 dose. The rearrangement joins TRBV13 to TRBJ1-1; 11 bases match TRBD1. The TCR sequence derives from an adult who received the AZD1222 COVID-19 vaccine. The CDR3 loop is CASILNGQGANTEAFF. CDR3 sequence (DNA): TGTGCCAGCATCCTCAACGGACAGGGGGCGAACACTGAAGCTTTCTTT.